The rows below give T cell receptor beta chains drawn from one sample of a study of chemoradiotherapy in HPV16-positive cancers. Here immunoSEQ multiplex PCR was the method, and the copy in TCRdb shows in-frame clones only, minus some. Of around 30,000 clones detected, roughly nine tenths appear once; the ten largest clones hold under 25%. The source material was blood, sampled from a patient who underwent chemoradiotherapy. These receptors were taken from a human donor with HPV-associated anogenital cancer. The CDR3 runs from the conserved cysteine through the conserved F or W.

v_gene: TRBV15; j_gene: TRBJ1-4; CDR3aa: CATSSAYQGTEGAEKLFF
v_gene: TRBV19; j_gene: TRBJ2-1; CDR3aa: CASSITGTPYNEQFF
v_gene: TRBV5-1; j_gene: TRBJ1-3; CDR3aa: CASSLSGDGNTIYF
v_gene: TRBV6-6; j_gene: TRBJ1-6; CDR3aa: CASSPTGSGSPLHF
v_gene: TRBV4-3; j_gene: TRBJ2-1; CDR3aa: CASSQEDGIDNEQFF
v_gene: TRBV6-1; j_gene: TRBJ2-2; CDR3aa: CATPRGGVNTGELFF
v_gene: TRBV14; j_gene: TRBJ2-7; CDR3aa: CASSLSLAGGSYF
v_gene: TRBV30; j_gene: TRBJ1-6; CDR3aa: CAWLLQRGSPLHF
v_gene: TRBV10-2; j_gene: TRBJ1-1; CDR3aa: CASSESGQGVLTEAFF
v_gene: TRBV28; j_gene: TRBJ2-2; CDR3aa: CASSSDGGELFF
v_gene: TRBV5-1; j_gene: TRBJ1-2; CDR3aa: CASSKDPGTGINYGYTF
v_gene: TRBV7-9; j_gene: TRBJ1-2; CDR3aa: CASRRTANYGYTF
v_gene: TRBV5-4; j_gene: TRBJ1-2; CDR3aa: CASSLDAGANYGYTF
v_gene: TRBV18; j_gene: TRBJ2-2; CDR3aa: CASSPSRPGSGSELFF
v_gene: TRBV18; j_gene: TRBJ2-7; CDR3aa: CASSTTQGAHEQYF
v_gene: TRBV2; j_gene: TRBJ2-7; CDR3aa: CASSDGYYEQYF
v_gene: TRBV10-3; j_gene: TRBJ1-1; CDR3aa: CASRGEGVNTEAFF
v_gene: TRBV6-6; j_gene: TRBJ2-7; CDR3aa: CASSEQGLPSYEQYF
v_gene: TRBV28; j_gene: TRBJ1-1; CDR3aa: CASSSGQLGNTEAFF
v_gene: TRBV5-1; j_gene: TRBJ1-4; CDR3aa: CASSFQGTNEKLFF
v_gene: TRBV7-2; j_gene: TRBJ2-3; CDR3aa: CASSLAADTQYF
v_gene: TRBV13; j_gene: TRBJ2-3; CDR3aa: CASSPGTGIRDTQYF